A selection of T cell receptor beta chains follows, all from one sample in a study of cytomegalovirus exposure and HLA in healthy donors. Generated by immunoSEQ multiplex PCR, the TCRdb table keeps only in-frame clones and is missing some. The sample gives around 230,000 clones, more than 70% of which show up once; approximately 0.49% is in the top ten. Specimen: PBMCs. The receptors stem from a boy aged 10-17 years in good health and CMV-seronegative. Each CDR3 is given with its conserved first and last residue. The D gene is left open where the match is weak. Expanded clones are given a class, and other clones once, few, many or no size at all.

clone size: NA
D gene: TRBD1
J gene: TRBJ1-4
V gene: TRBV5-4
CDR3 protein: CASSLMGQGEKLFF
CDR3 DNA: TGTGCCAGCAGCTTAATGGGACAGGGTGAAAAACTGTTTTTT

clone size: NA
D gene: TRBD1
J gene: TRBJ1-1
V gene: TRBV11-3
CDR3 protein: CASTQFRDRATEAFF
CDR3 DNA: TGTGCCAGCACACAATTCCGGGACAGGGCCACTGAAGCTTTCTTT

clone size: once
D gene: TRBD1
J gene: TRBJ1-2
V gene: TRBV5-1
CDR3 protein: CASSPLGGGQGYGYTF
CDR3 DNA: TGCGCCAGCAGCCCCCTCGGGGGGGGACAGGGTTATGGCTACACCTTC

clone size: NA
D gene: NA
J gene: TRBJ1-5
V gene: TRBV6-1
CDR3 protein: CASSEVTDSLIDQPQHF
CDR3 DNA: TGTGCCAGCAGTGAAGTTACGGACAGTCTTATCGATCAGCCCCAGCATTTT

clone size: NA
D gene: NA
J gene: TRBJ2-1
V gene: TRBV7-9
CDR3 protein: CASSLNPPGESEQFF
CDR3 DNA: TGTGCCAGCAGCTTAAATCCCCCAGGGGAGAGTGAGCAGTTCTTC

clone size: NA
D gene: NA
J gene: TRBJ1-2
V gene: TRBV27
CDR3 protein: CASSLDSNYGYTF
CDR3 DNA: TGTGCCAGCAGCCTGGACTCAAACTATGGCTACACCTTC

clone size: few
D gene: TRBD1
J gene: TRBJ1-4
V gene: TRBV4-1
CDR3 protein: CASSQIGQGWSLEKLFF
CDR3 DNA: TGCGCCAGCAGCCAGATAGGACAGGGTTGGAGCTTGGAAAAACTGTTTTTT

clone size: NA
D gene: NA
J gene: TRBJ2-3
V gene: TRBV4-2
CDR3 protein: CASSPLSSTDTQYF
CDR3 DNA: TGTGCCAGCAGCCCCCTCTCCTCCACAGATACGCAGTATTTT

clone size: NA
D gene: TRBD1
J gene: TRBJ2-7
V gene: TRBV10-3
CDR3 protein: CAIRGQAKPYEQYF
CDR3 DNA: TGTGCCATCAGGGGACAGGCCAAACCCTACGAGCAGTACTTC

clone size: few
D gene: NA
J gene: TRBJ1-3
V gene: TRBV5-6
CDR3 protein: CASSLAGSTIYF
CDR3 DNA: TGTGCCAGCAGCCTGGCAGGGTCCACCATATATTTT

clone size: few
D gene: TRBD1
J gene: TRBJ2-3
V gene: TRBV6-6
CDR3 protein: CASSRTGSTDTQYF
CDR3 DNA: TGTGCCAGCAGTCGGACAGGGTCCACAGATACGCAGTATTTT

clone size: NA
D gene: TRBD1
J gene: TRBJ1-5
V gene: TRBV30
CDR3 protein: CAWSVSQGAYSNQPQHF
CDR3 DNA: TGTGCCTGGAGTGTATCACAGGGGGCATATAGCAATCAGCCCCAGCATTTT

clone size: NA
D gene: NA
J gene: TRBJ1-3
V gene: TRBV18
CDR3 protein: CASSPLSGGDGNTIYF
CDR3 DNA: TGTGCCAGCTCCCCCTTATCTGGGGGCGATGGAAACACCATATATTTT

clone size: few
D gene: NA
J gene: TRBJ2-2
V gene: TRBV15
CDR3 protein: CATRNTGELFF
CDR3 DNA: TGTGCCACCCGGAACACCGGGGAGCTGTTTTTT

clone size: NA
D gene: TRBD1
J gene: TRBJ1-1
V gene: TRBV2
CDR3 protein: CASRRDRNTEAFF
CDR3 DNA: TGTGCCAGCAGAAGGGACAGGAACACTGAAGCTTTCTTT

clone size: NA
D gene: NA
J gene: TRBJ2-5
V gene: TRBV5-1
CDR3 protein: CASSRAGRQETQYF
CDR3 DNA: TGCGCCAGCTCCCGTGCGGGGCGCCAAGAGACCCAGTACTTC

clone size: NA
D gene: NA
J gene: TRBJ1-2
V gene: TRBV6-5
CDR3 protein: CASSYVGGRYGYTF
CDR3 DNA: TGTGCCAGCAGTTACGTCGGCGGGAGATATGGCTACACCTTC

clone size: few
D gene: NA
J gene: TRBJ1-1
V gene: TRBV2
CDR3 protein: CASKVPQARTEAFF
CDR3 DNA: TGTGCCAGCAAGGTCCCCCAGGCCCGCACTGAAGCTTTCTTT

clone size: NA
D gene: NA
J gene: TRBJ1-1
V gene: TRBV25-1
CDR3 protein: CASSDPGGPQNTEAFF
CDR3 DNA: TGTGCCAGCAGTGATCCCGGGGGGCCCCAGAACACTGAAGCTTTCTTT

clone size: NA
D gene: TRBD2
J gene: TRBJ2-1
V gene: TRBV11-2
CDR3 protein: CASSLASGRANEQFF
CDR3 DNA: TGTGCCAGCAGCTTAGCTAGCGGGAGGGCCAATGAGCAGTTCTTC

clone size: NA
D gene: TRBD1
J gene: TRBJ2-6
V gene: TRBV5-1
CDR3 protein: CASSLDPGGPGANVLTF
CDR3 DNA: TGCGCCAGCAGCTTGGACCCAGGGGGCCCTGGGGCCAACGTCCTGACTTTC

clone size: NA
D gene: TRBD1
J gene: TRBJ2-7
V gene: TRBV30
CDR3 protein: CAWSQTGGMYEQYF
CDR3 DNA: TGTGCCTGGAGTCAAACAGGGGGCATGTACGAGCAGTACTTC

clone size: NA
D gene: NA
J gene: TRBJ1-1
V gene: TRBV6-5
CDR3 protein: CASSYSTGINTEAFF
CDR3 DNA: TGTGCCAGCAGTTACTCAACAGGGATAAATACTGAAGCTTTCTTT

clone size: few
D gene: TRBD2
J gene: TRBJ2-1
V gene: TRBV29-1
CDR3 protein: CSVGLAPNEQFF
CDR3 DNA: TGCAGCGTGGGACTAGCACCCAATGAGCAGTTCTTC